This record covers a single T cell receptor (beta chain). What it binds is not known. The data were obtained in a study of blood T cells in healthy people across ages. The study's findings and limits: A roughly linear fall in TCR beta diversity per million T cells was seen with increasing age. Aged donors had fewer naive CD4+ cells and lower diversity than long-lived donors. Higher naive T cell percentage went strongly together with higher TCR beta diversity.

The CDR3 totals 16 residues. V lost 5 bases, J lost 2 bases, and 20 bases lay in between. From germline, CDR1 is DFQATT and CDR2 SNEGSKA (reference sequence). It was with a sample-barcoded 5' primer and a J-beta primer mix that a second PCR of roughly 7 to 12 cycles was run. Researchers report that a template-switch adaptor with 12 random nucleotides tagged each cDNA molecule. TCRdb independently ran MiXCR on the 5' RACE reads; one entry per CDR3 protein. The sample lists approximately 800,000 distinct CDR3 sequences; around 36% were seen once. Sequencing was done on a sample of blood. The rearrangement links TRBV20-1 to TRBJ2-3, with D perhaps matching TRBD1 (6 bases). This receptor was obtained from a man aged 18 to 35 in good health. Here the CDR3 DNA reads TGCAGTGCTGTTAACTCCCTGGACAGATACACAGATACGCAGTATTTT. This sequence encodes CSAVNSLDRYTDTQYF.